This T cell receptor (beta chain) emerged from a study of T cell repertoires in cytomegalovirus infection. On this clonotype itself: Its antigen remains unknown.

This CDR3 contains 14 residues. Trimming pared 10 bases from V and 3 bases from J, leaving 18 bases between. CDR1 is MNHEY and CDR2 is SMNVEV in the germline V gene (reference sequence). From the reads, TCRdb called clonotypes with MiXCR, one entry per CDR3 protein. Among 450,000 to 600,000 distinct CDR3 sequences, approximately 46% were seen once, and the ten largest hold roughly two fifths. Study-wide results and limits: Carriage of CMV together with the relevant HLA was identifiable through cumulative public TCR beta family frequency.

The TCR originated in a human donor in good health (CMV status not recorded). Some clones in this sample may be carry-over from other donors' samples. V and J are TRBV27 and TRBJ1-1; D is uncertain. The sequencing here drew on cultured PBMCs, taken from culture after CMV antigen stimulation. In nucleotides, the CDR3 is TGTGCCACCGATACGGGCGGAGAGGACACTGAAGCTTTCTTT. Translation gives CATDTGGEDTEAFF.